These 21 T cell receptor beta chains came from one sample sequenced in a study of blood T cell repertoires in COVID-19. Sequenced by immunoSEQ multiplex PCR; TCRdb stores in-frame clones only, minus some. The data contain under 300,000 clones, nearly 90% of them singletons. Sequenced material: peripheral blood. Receptors were obtained from a woman aged 40 to 50 who had recovered from COVID-19.

In DNA, the CDR3 is TGTGCCAGCAGTTACGGGGCGGGGGGAGCCAAAAACATTCAGTACTTC. As protein: CASSYGAGGAKNIQYF. The chain couples TRBV6-2 or TRBV6-3 to TRBJ2-4; 8 bases map to TRBD2. The trim removed 2 bases at V and 0 bases at J, leaving 3 bases unmatched. The V gene's germline CDR1 is MNHEY and CDR2 SVGEGT. This CDR3 region has 16 residues.

This chain connects TRBV12-3 or TRBV12-4 to TRBJ1-2; D possibly corresponds to TRBD1 (6 bases). V lost 5 bases to trimming and J lost 3 bases, with 10 bases between them. The CDR3 has 13 amino acids. The CDR3 bases are TGTGCCAGCAGTCGGACAGTGGACTATGGCTACACCTTC. Amino acids: CASSRTVDYGYTF.

The J gene is TRBJ2-7, the V gene TRBV6-1, with D possibly being TRBD2 (6 bases). V gave up 0 bases and J gave up 6 bases, with 12 bases separating them. Germline assignment: CDR1 MNHNS and CDR2 SASEGT. The CDR3 length is 14 residues. CDR3 sequence reads: CASSEAGGFSEQYF. CDR3 coding DNA: TGTGCCAGCAGTGAAGCTGGGGGGTTCAGCGAGCAGTACTTC.

CDR3 sequence reads: CASIAGAMVVYEQYF. The CDR3 DNA sequence: TGTGCCAGCATAGCAGGGGCGATGGTGGTCTACGAGCAGTACTTC. The chain combines TRBV2 with TRBJ2-7; D perhaps matches TRBD1 (6 bases). CDR1 and CDR2 from the germline V gene are SNHLY and FYNNEI. This CDR3 region has 15 residues. Trimming left V 7 bases short and J 3 bases short, with 19 bases between.

V and J are TRBV14 and TRBJ2-2; D is perhaps TRBD2 (6 bases). The germline CDR1 and CDR2 sequences are SGHDN and FVKESK. The CDR3 is 16 amino acids. Trimming left V 4 bases short and J 4 bases short, with 16 bases between. The CDR3 loop reads CASSPKAGLPTGELFF. CDR3 DNA: TGTGCCAGCAGCCCCAAGGCGGGGCTACCCACCGGGGAGCTGTTTTTT.

This clone has just one count. The rearrangement joins TRBV12-3 or TRBV12-4 to TRBJ1-3; D is undetermined. Trimming shortened V by 5 bases and J by 4 bases, and 6 bases separated the two germline ends. The CDR3 contains 12 residues. This chain's CDR3 is CASSGGGNTIYF. CDR3 sequence (DNA): TGTGCCAGCAGTGGCGGCGGAAACACCATATATTTT.

This chain uses TRBV14 with TRBJ2-3; unclear D gene. CDR1 is SGHDN, CDR2 FVKESK, per germline. V was pared by 3 bases and J by 4 bases, with 11 bases between. The CDR3 spans 14 residues. This CDR3 reads CASSHLLGADTQYF. As DNA, the CDR3 is TGTGCCAGCAGCCATCTCCTGGGCGCAGATACGCAGTATTTT. The variable domain in full, with the rest retrieved from reference TRBV14 and TRBJ2-3, is EAGVTQFPSHSVIEKGQTVTLRCDPISGHDNLYWYRRVMGKEIKFLLHFVKESKQDESGMPNNRFLAERTGGTYSTLKVQPAELEDSGVYFCASSHLLGADTQYFGPGTRLTVL.

The rearrangement joins TRBV7-3 to TRBJ2-3, with TRBD1 identical over 10 bases. This CDR3 has 15 residues. Unmatched junction bases numbered 6, after V lost 5 bases and J lost 4 bases. Germline V CDR1 and CDR2: SGHTA, FQGTGA. CDR3 amino acids: CASSPTGGASDTQYF. CDR3 nucleotide sequence: TGTGCCAGCAGCCCGACAGGGGGCGCTTCAGATACGCAGTATTTT. Based on the CDR3 plus reference TRBV7-3 and TRBJ2-3, the full variable domain is GAGVSQTPSNKVTEKGKYVELRCDPISGHTALYWYRQSLGQGPEFLIYFQGTGAADDSGLPNDRFFAVRPEGSVSTLKIQRTERGDSAVYLCASSPTGGASDTQYFGPGTRLTVL.

Note on this clone: The junction shows a germline mismatch at one end, possibly a read error. The chain is built from TRBV28 and TRBJ2-7; weak D call: TRBD1 (6 bases). Germline V lookup: CDR1 MDHEN, CDR2 SYDVKM. The CDR3 is made up of 11 amino acids. Written as DNA, the CDR3 is TGTGCCAGCGGTCCTTGGCAGGGGATTGTCTTC. It encodes CASGPWQGIVF.

J is TRBJ2-7 and V is TRBV2; D is perhaps TRBD2 (6 bases). V was pared by 4 bases and J by 3 bases, with 10 bases between. The CDR3 has 13 residues. Germline V gene lookup returns CDR1 SNHLY and CDR2 FYNNEI. CDR3 bases: TGTGCCAGCAGTGTTGGGCGGGGCTACGAGCAGTACTTC. Amino acids: CASSVGRGYEQYF.

The chain is built from TRBV4-1 and TRBJ2-7; TRBD2 aligns across 11 bases. This CDR3 region has 15 residues. Germline loops: CDR1 MGHRA, CDR2 YSYEKL. After removal of 1 base from V and 4 bases from J, the junction contained 3 bases not matched to a gene. The CDR3: CASSQGASGGYEQYF. CDR3 in DNA: TGCGCCAGCAGCCAAGGGGCTAGCGGGGGGTACGAGCAGTACTTC.

A word on this clone: At the DNA level, this CDR3 is encoded by other sequences in the same sample as well. The chain links TRBV7-2 to TRBJ2-3, with 15 nucleotides matching TRBD2. The CDR3 runs 16 residues. CDR1 and CDR2 (germline): SGHTA, FQGNSA. The J segment lost 5 bases and the V segment lost 4 bases, leaving 4 bases of the junction unmatched. The CDR3 sequence is CASSSGLAGGQDTQYF. CDR3 nucleotides: TGTGCCAGCAGCTCGGGACTAGCGGGGGGCCAAGATACGCAGTATTTT.

For this clone: The sample has other DNA sequences that encode this CDR3 too. This chain connects TRBV30 to TRBJ2-7, with 9 bases lining up with TRBD1. Losses at the gene ends were 0 bases for V and 2 bases for J; bases not matched to a gene: 2. The CDR3 spans 14 residues. Germline V gene data show CDR1 as GTSNPN and CDR2 as SVGIG (reference sequence). CDR3 coding DNA: TGTGCCTGGAGTGTACGACAGGGGGCCTACGAGCAGTACTTC. Translated, it gives CAWSVRQGAYEQYF.

This sequence joins TRBV21-1 and TRBJ1-2; the D call TRBD1 from the table was never checked on the DNA. TRBV21-1 represents a pseudogene. This CDR3 comprises 14 residues. CDR3 DNA: TGTGCCAGTCGGAATATGACAGGGTTCTATGGCTACACCTTC. Translation: CASRNMTGFYGYTF.

The rearrangement joins TRBV19 to TRBJ1-3; perhaps TRBD1 as D (5 bases). Germline lookup yields CDR1 LNHDA and CDR2 SQIVND (reference sequence). V was cut by 5 bases and J by 0 bases, with 17 bases left in between. The length of the CDR3 is 17 residues. The CDR3 sequence is CASSLVGGISSGNTIYF. The CDR3 region has the DNA TGTGCCAGTAGTCTCGTGGGGGGGATTAGCTCTGGAAACACCATATATTTT.

In its sample, this clone was seen once. V usage is TRBV23-1 and J usage is TRBJ2-1; 7 positions match TRBD1. TRBV23-1 is an open reading frame whose function is uncertain. This CDR3 comprises 15 residues. V shed 3 bases and J 6 bases; nucleotides not matched to a gene: 8. DNA of the CDR3: TGCGCCAGCAGTCAGATTGACAGGGCTTGCAATGAGCAGTTCTTC. Amino acids: CASSQIDRACNEQFF.

The gene calls are TRBV15 and TRBJ2-4; maybe TRBD2 (6 bases). The V end lost 3 bases, the J end lost 0 bases, and 27 bases lay between the germline ends. The CDR3 loop spans 21 amino acids. CDR1 LNHNV and CDR2 YYDKDF come from the germline V gene (reference sequence). CDR3 bases: TGTGCCACCAGCAGGGGCGCCGCGGGGCTGGGATTTGGTCTAGCCAAAAACATTCAGTACTTC. Amino acid sequence: CATSRGAAGLGFGLAKNIQYF.

The CDR3 bases are TGTGCCAGCTCACCTTCGGCAGGCCCCTACGAGCAGTACTTC. Amino acids: CASSPSAGPYEQYF. The chain recombines TRBV18 with TRBJ2-7; D is unresolved. The CDR3 totals 14 residues. With 3 bases removed from V and 2 bases from J, the gap between germline ends came to 11 bases. Looked up from germline, CDR1 is KGHSH and CDR2 is LQKENI.

The chain employs TRBV29-1 and TRBJ2-3; TRBD1 matches at 8 bases. Per germline, CDR1 SQVTM and CDR2 ANQGSEA. The CDR3 has 13 amino acids. The ends lost 3 bases at V and 5 bases at J; junction bases unmatched: 4. This chain's CDR3 is CSVDRDRRDTQYF. CDR3 sequence (DNA): TGCAGCGTTGACCGGGACAGGAGAGATACGCAGTATTTT.

This chain links TRBV4-1 with TRBJ2-5; D gene unclear. V was clipped by 0 bases and J by 5 bases, with 7 bases between them. Germline V lookup: CDR1 MGHRA, CDR2 YSYEKL. CDR3 length: 13 residues. CDR3 sequence: CASSQDFGETQYF. CDR3 sequence (DNA): TGCGCCAGCAGCCAAGATTTCGGGGAGACCCAGTACTTC.

The chain recombines TRBV6-5 with TRBJ1-5; 11 bases are a match to TRBD1. The germline V gene has CDR1 MNHEY and CDR2 SVGAGI. With V trimmed by 6 bases and J by 6 bases, 7 bases remained unmatched. This CDR3 is built from 15 residues. The CDR3 coding sequence is TGTGCCAGCAGCCGGGACAGGGGGGGAAGTCAGCCCCAGCATTTT. Protein: CASSRDRGGSQPQHF.